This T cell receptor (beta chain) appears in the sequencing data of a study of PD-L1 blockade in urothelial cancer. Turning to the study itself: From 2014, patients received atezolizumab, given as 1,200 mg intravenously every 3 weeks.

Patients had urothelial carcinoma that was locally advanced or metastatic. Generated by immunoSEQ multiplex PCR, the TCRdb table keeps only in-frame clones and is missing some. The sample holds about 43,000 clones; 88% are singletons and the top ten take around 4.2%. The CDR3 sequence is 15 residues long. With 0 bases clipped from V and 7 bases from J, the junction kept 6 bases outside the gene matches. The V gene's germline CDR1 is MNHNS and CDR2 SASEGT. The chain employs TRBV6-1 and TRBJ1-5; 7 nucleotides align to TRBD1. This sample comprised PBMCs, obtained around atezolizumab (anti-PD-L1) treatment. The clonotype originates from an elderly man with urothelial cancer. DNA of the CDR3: TGTGCCAGCAGTGAAGCAGTAGGGGGCGGACAGCCCCAGCATTTT. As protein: CASSEAVGGGQPQHF.